The 27 T cell receptor beta chains in this list originate from one sample, sequenced in a study of shared clonotypes between healthy human individuals (dated by TCRdb to 2018 to 2020). Library preparation was by the immunoSEQ multiplex PCR assay. TCRdb re-hosts the immuneACCESS table, in-frame sequences only. Its copies lack some clones; in the studies checked, an unresolved V gene accounts for under half of them, and the cause for the rest is not known. The sample contains more than 2 million clones, 90% to 95% of them found a single time. The top ten hold around 1.7% of the sample. CD8 naive samples were obtained by positive selection for CCR7 among CD45RO-negative cells, yielding a CD45RA+CCR7+ population from which TemRA cells were excluded. The specimen was naive CD8+ T cells from PBMCs. Read against the paper, the sample's cell subset or site label means: CD45RA+CCR7+. The origin of the receptors is a man aged 18 to 35 in good health. Some clones in this sample may be carry-over from other donors' samples.

This clone has only a few counts. J is TRBJ2-7 and V is TRBV2, with TRBD1 identical over 11 bases. The CDR3 has 15 amino acids. Germline CDR1 and CDR2: SNHLY and FYNNEI. V lost 5 bases, J lost 1 base, and 4 bases stayed unmatched. CDR3 in DNA: TGTGCCAGCAGTATGGACAGGGGGCTTTCCTACGAGCAGTACTTC. Encoded protein: CASSMDRGLSYEQYF.

The genes are TRBV11-1 and TRBJ2-7; 8 bases match TRBD1. This CDR3 is 13 amino acids long. Looked up from germline, CDR1 is SGHAT and CDR2 is FQDESV (reference sequence). The V and J ends lost 3 bases and 4 bases, in that order; junction bases with no gene match: 2. The CDR3 reads CASSFRDRYEQYF. Here the CDR3 DNA reads TGTGCCAGCAGCTTCCGGGACAGGTACGAGCAGTACTTC.

The V call is TRBV9, the J call TRBJ2-7; the D gene is possibly TRBD2 (5 bases). This CDR3 has 13 residues. V was trimmed by 4 bases and J by 4 bases, leaving 12 bases between them. In germline, CDR1 is SGDLS, CDR2 YYNGEE. The DNA of the CDR3 is TGTGCCAGCAGCCTCGGGAACCGGTACGAGCAGTACTTC. It translates to CASSLGNRYEQYF.

The V gene is TRBV9, the J gene TRBJ2-1; maybe TRBD2 (6 bases). CDR3 length: 15 residues. Trimming removed 0 bases at V and 7 bases at J, with 14 bases between. CDR1 and CDR2 from the germline V gene are SGDLS and YYNGEE. In nucleotides, the CDR3 is TGTGCCAGCAGCGTAGCGGGAGCTCCGAGGAATGAGCAGTTCTTC. Its translation: CASSVAGAPRNEQFF.

On this clone: The sample carries other DNA sequences with the same CDR3. V is TRBV9 and J is TRBJ2-1; tentatively, D is TRBD2 (6 bases). From germline, CDR1 is SGDLS and CDR2 YYNGEE. V lost 0 bases, J lost 5 bases, and 9 bases lay in between. The CDR3 is 14 amino acids. CDR3 sequence (DNA): TGTGCCAGCAGCGTAGGGGGGGAAGACAATGAGCAGTTCTTC. Its protein is CASSVGGEDNEQFF.

The gene calls are TRBV10-3 and TRBJ1-2; the match to TRBD1 covers 8 bases. The CDR3 contains 13 residues. V was clipped by 8 bases and J by 4 bases; unmatched bases: 6. CDR1 ENHRY and CDR2 SYGVKD come from the germline V gene. The CDR3 sequence: CAIGQGIGYGYTF. In nucleotides, the CDR3 is TGTGCCATCGGACAGGGTATTGGCTATGGCTACACCTTC.

V usage is TRBV4-1 and J usage is TRBJ1-2; the D gene is possibly TRBD1 (5 bases). Trimming removed 3 bases from V and 4 bases from J, with 9 bases in between. The CDR3 covers 13 residues. Germline V gene sequence: CDR1 MGHRA, CDR2 YSYEKL. Written as DNA, the CDR3 is TGCGCCAGCAGCCAGGGACGGACCTATGGCTACACCTTC. It yields the protein CASSQGRTYGYTF.

The chain carries TRBV28 and TRBJ1-2; weak D call: TRBD1 (6 bases). The germline gives CDR1 MDHEN, CDR2 SYDVKM. Trimming pared 1 base from V and 4 bases from J, leaving 10 bases between. This CDR3 contains 14 residues. This CDR3 is CASSLSGESYGYTF. The CDR3 DNA reads TGTGCCAGCAGTTTATCAGGGGAGTCCTATGGCTACACCTTC.

The rearrangement joins TRBV9 to TRBJ1-4; possibly TRBD1 for D (6 bases). V lost 0 bases, J lost 3 bases, and 12 bases lay in between. CDR1 and CDR2 from the germline V gene are SGDLS and YYNGEE. The CDR3 consists of 16 residues. CDR3: CASSVGRGPANEKLFF. CDR3 sequence (DNA): TGTGCCAGCAGCGTAGGTCGGGGGCCTGCTAATGAAAAACTGTTTTTT.

The chain combines TRBV4-1 with TRBJ2-3; TRBD2 might be the D (6 bases). The CDR3 is 16 residues long. The ends were cut back, 1 base at V and 7 bases at J, with 18 bases in the middle. CDR1 and CDR2 from the germline V gene are MGHRA and YSYEKL. The DNA of the CDR3 is TGCGCCAGCAGCCAAGGGAGGGCCCGGGATAGTTATACGCAGTATTTT. Its protein is CASSQGRARDSYTQYF.

The V call is TRBV11-2, the J call TRBJ1-3, with 7 bases fitting TRBD1. This CDR3 spans 15 amino acids. Germline CDR1 SGHAT, CDR2 FQNNGV. V dropped 5 bases and J dropped 0; count of bases not matched to a gene: 4. The DNA for the CDR3 is TGTGCCAGCAGCGGCCGACAGGGCTCTGGAAACACCATATATTTT. Translated: CASSGRQGSGNTIYF.

This clone has more than one count but fewer than ten. The chain employs TRBV7-2 and TRBJ1-1, with a possible D match to TRBD1 (6 bases). CDR3 length equals 17 residues. V shed 0 bases and J shed 1 base, with 15 bases lying between them. Germline V lookup: CDR1 SGHTA, CDR2 FQGNSA. The CDR3 sequence: CASSLALVGHTNTEAFF. As DNA, the CDR3 is TGTGCCAGCAGCTTAGCGCTTGTGGGACACACGAACACTGAAGCTTTCTTT. Complete variable domain (other parts from reference TRBV7-2 and TRBJ1-1): GAGVSQSPSNKVTEKGKDVELRCDPISGHTALYWYRQSLGQGLEFLIYFQGNSAPDKSGLPSDRFSAERTGGSVSTLTIQRTQQEDSAVYLCASSLALVGHTNTEAFFGQGTRLTVV.

The chain recombines TRBV7-9 with TRBJ1-1; D may be TRBD1 (5 bases). From germline, CDR1 is SEHNR and CDR2 FQNEAQ (reference sequence). This CDR3 comprises 17 residues. V was clipped by 7 bases and J by 2 bases, with 23 bases between them. CDR3 nucleotide sequence: TGTGCCAGCACCCCGGGGGGGGTTACTAGAGACAACACTGAAGCTTTCTTT. Amino acid sequence: CASTPGGVTRDNTEAFF.

This chain connects TRBV7-2 to TRBJ2-7, with 12 bases that match TRBD2. This CDR3 spans 15 amino acids. The ends lost 10 bases at V and 6 bases at J; junction bases unmatched: 13. Germline V gene lookup returns CDR1 SGHTA and CDR2 FQGNSA. In nucleotides, the CDR3 is TGTGCCATCCATGGGCCTAGCGGGAGGGCGTCCGAGCAGTACTTC. Protein: CAIHGPSGRASEQYF.

This chain uses TRBV4-2 with TRBJ2-3, with TRBD2 matching 7 bases. CDR1 and CDR2 from the germline V gene are LGHNA and YNFKEQ. With V trimmed by 1 base and J by 0 bases, 19 bases remained unmatched. The CDR3 spans 21 residues. CDR3 loop: CASSQAPQVLAGGGSTDTQYF. For the CDR3, the DNA is TGTGCCAGCAGCCAAGCCCCCCAGGTTCTAGCTGGGGGAGGGAGCACAGATACGCAGTATTTT.

This chain connects TRBV11-1 to TRBJ2-3; D not certain. The CDR3 sequence is 17 residues long. Trimming shortened V by 1 base and J by 5 bases, and 19 bases separated the two germline ends. The V gene's germline CDR1 is SGHAT and CDR2 FQDESV (reference sequence). The CDR3, as DNA: TGTGCCAGCAGCTTAGTAGGGTTGGCAGGTAATCGAGATACGCAGTATTTT. It codes for CASSLVGLAGNRDTQYF. Drawing the rest from reference TRBV11-1 and TRBJ2-3, the complete variable domain is EAEVAQSPRYKITEKSQAVAFWCDPISGHATLYWYRQILGQGPELLVQFQDESVVDDSQLPKDRFSAERLKGVDSTLKIQPAELGDSAMYLCASSLVGLAGNRDTQYFGPGTRLTVL.

The J gene is TRBJ1-2, the V gene TRBV29-1, with a tentative D call TRBD1 (5 bases). This CDR3 is 14 amino acids long. Germline V gives CDR1 SQVTM, CDR2 ANQGSEA. Trimming stripped 2 bases from V and 1 base from J, with 11 bases between. The CDR3 nucleotides are TGCAGCGTTGAACGGACACGACTTAACTATGGCTACACCTTC. This translates into CSVERTRLNYGYTF.

V is TRBV28 and J is TRBJ2-7, with TRBD1 identical over 9 bases. Germline values: CDR1 MDHEN, CDR2 SYDVKM. This CDR3 has 16 amino acids. J was trimmed by 2 bases and V by 4 bases; bases with no gene match: 9. The CDR3 DNA reads as TGTGCCAGCAGTTACTTACAGGGGGCGCAAACCTACGAGCAGTACTTC. It specifies CASSYLQGAQTYEQYF.

Here the CDR3 reads CASTVRQPGSPLHF. The CDR3 region has the DNA TGCGCCAGCACGGTCCGGCAGCCGGGGTCACCCCTCCACTTT. The rearrangement joins TRBV10-1 to TRBJ1-6; D gene ambiguous. The CDR3 consists of 14 residues. Between the trimmed V and J ends, which lost 7 bases and 10 bases, there was a span of 17 bases. In germline, CDR1 is WNHNN, CDR2 SYGVQD (reference sequence).

The chain couples TRBV6-1 to TRBJ2-7; 8 nucleotides align to TRBD2. CDR3 length: 14 residues. After removal of 3 bases from V and 5 bases from J, the junction contained 6 bases not matched to a gene. In germline, CDR1 is MNHNS, CDR2 SASEGT. The CDR3, as DNA: TGTGCCAGCAGTGAGCGGCTAGCGGGCGACGAGCAGTACTTC. It yields the protein CASSERLAGDEQYF.

This chain links TRBV9 with TRBJ1-1; maybe TRBD1 (6 bases). V was trimmed by 0 bases and J by 4 bases, leaving 16 bases between them. Germline V CDR1 and CDR2: SGDLS, YYNGEE. The CDR3 has 16 residues. The CDR3 protein is CASSVGGAPQGTEAFF. The CDR3, as DNA: TGTGCCAGCAGCGTAGGGGGGGCTCCCCAAGGCACTGAAGCTTTCTTT.

This chain links TRBV7-8 with TRBJ1-4; no clear D gene. Germline CDR1 SGHVS, CDR2 FQNEAQ. V lost 2 bases and J lost 8, with 9 bases in between. CDR3 length: 13 residues. The CDR3 nucleotides read TGTGCCAGCAGCTTATCTAGAGGAGAAAAACTGTTTTTT. Translating it yields CASSLSRGEKLFF. The variable domain in full, completed from reference TRBV7-8 and TRBJ1-4, reads GAGVSQSPRYKVAKRGQDVALRCDPISGHVSLFWYQQALGQGPEFLTYFQNEAQLDKSGLPSDRFFAERPEGSVSTLKIQRTQQEDSAVYLCASSLSRGEKLFFGSGTQLSVL.

V is TRBV5-1 and J is TRBJ2-7, with D uncertain. The CDR3 is 13 amino acids. CDR1 is SGHRS, CDR2 YFSETQ, per germline. V dropped 1 base and J dropped 3 bases, with 8 bases sitting between them. The chain's CDR3 is CASSLNGHYEQYF. For the CDR3, the DNA is TGCGCCAGCAGCTTGAACGGCCACTACGAGCAGTACTTC.

The J gene is TRBJ2-7, the V gene TRBV18; TRBD1 matches at 7 bases. Germline CDR1 KGHSH, CDR2 LQKENI. The V segment lost 3 bases and the J segment 2 bases; nucleotides outside the gene matches: 13. The CDR3 spans 17 residues. The chain's CDR3 is CASSPLEHDRAPYEQYF. The CDR3 DNA sequence: TGTGCCAGCTCACCGCTTGAGCATGACAGGGCCCCCTACGAGCAGTACTTC. Variable domain in full (rest from reference TRBV18 and TRBJ2-7): NAGVMQNPRHLVRRRGQEARLRCSPMKGHSHVYWYRQLPEEGLKFMVYLQKENIIDESGMPKERFSAEFPKEGPSILRIQQVVRGDSAAYFCASSPLEHDRAPYEQYFGPGTRLTVT.

This chain links TRBV28 with TRBJ1-5; D may be TRBD1 (6 bases). CDR1 and CDR2 from the germline V gene are MDHEN and SYDVKM. The CDR3 runs 20 residues. Trimming pared 3 bases from V and 0 bases from J, leaving 24 bases between. The CDR3 coding sequence is TGTGCCAGCAGTTTCTCCCCCGGGGACACTCGGTCTTATAGCAATCAGCCCCAGCATTTT. Translating gives CASSFSPGDTRSYSNQPQHF.

V is TRBV13 and J is TRBJ2-5; D call uncertain. The ends were cut back, 3 bases at V and 0 bases at J, with 5 bases in the middle. The CDR3 extends over 13 amino acids. Germline CDR1 reads PRHDT; CDR2 reads FYEKMQ (reference sequence). DNA of the CDR3: TGTGCCAGCAGCTTGTGGAACCAAGAGACCCAGTACTTC. Protein: CASSLWNQETQYF.

This chain joins TRBV7-9 and TRBJ2-7; D might be TRBD1 (7 bases). V was trimmed by 5 bases and J by 1 base, leaving 9 bases between them. Looked up from germline, CDR1 is SEHNR and CDR2 is FQNEAQ (reference sequence). The CDR3 loop spans 13 amino acids. CDR3 in amino acids: CASSAGQSYEQYF. DNA for the CDR3: TGTGCCAGCAGCGCGGGACAGTCCTACGAGCAGTACTTC.